Sequencing of this T cell receptor beta chain was carried out in a study of response to subunit inactivated influenza vaccine. Whole-study results and caveats: After each seasonal influenza vaccination, few new T cells are recruited, the authors suggested.

At least ten counts were recorded for this clonotype. Its specificity is unknown. The CDR3 runs to 14 residues. With 0 bases removed from V and 5 bases from J, the gap between germline ends came to 10 bases. TCRdb redid the calling of the RT-PCR reads with MiXCR, one entry per CDR3 protein. The data show about 780,000 distinct CDR3 sequences, approximately 18% seen once. Here the sequenced sample was PBMCs from blood, taken 5 days after vaccination. The chain joins TRBV12-3 or TRBV12-4 to TRBJ2-5; D possibly corresponds to TRBD1 (6 bases). This clonotype was obtained from a man aged 45-65 years who received an inactivated influenza vaccine. The CDR3 DNA reads as TGTGCCAGCAGTTTAGCGGGGACAACGGAGACCCAGTACTTC. Residues: CASSLAGTTETQYF.